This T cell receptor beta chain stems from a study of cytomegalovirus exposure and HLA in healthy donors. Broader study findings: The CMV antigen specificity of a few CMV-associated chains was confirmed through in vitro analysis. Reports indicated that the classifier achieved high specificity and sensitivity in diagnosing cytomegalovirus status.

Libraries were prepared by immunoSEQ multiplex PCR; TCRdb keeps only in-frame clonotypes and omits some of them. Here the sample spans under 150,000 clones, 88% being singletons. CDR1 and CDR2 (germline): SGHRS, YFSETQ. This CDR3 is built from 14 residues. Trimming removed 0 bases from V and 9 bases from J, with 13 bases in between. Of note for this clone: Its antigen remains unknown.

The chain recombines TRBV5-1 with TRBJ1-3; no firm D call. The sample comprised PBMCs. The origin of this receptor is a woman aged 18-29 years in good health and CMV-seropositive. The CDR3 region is CASSLEAPSGTIYF. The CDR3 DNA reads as TGCGCCAGCAGCTTGGAGGCCCCGAGCGGCACCATATATTTT.